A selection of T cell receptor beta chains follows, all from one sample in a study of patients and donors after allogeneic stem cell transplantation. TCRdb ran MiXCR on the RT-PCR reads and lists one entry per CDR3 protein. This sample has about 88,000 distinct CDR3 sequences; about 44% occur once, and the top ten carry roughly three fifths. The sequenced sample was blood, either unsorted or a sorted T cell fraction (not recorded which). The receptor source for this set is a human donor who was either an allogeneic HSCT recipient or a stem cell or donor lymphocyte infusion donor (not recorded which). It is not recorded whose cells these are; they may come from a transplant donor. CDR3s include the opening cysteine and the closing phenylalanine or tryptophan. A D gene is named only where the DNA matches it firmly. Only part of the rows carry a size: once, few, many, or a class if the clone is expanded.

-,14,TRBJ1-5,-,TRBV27,TGTGCCAGCGCTCGCGGGCAGGAAGGCCAGCCCCAGCATTTT,CASARGQEGQPQHF
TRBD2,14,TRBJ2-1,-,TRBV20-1,TGCAGTGCTCGCATGGGCGGGAGCTACAATGAGCAGTTCTTC,CSARMGGSYNEQFF
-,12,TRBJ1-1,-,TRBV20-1,TGCAGTGCTAGAGACAGGGAGACTGAAGCTTTCTTT,CSARDRETEAFF
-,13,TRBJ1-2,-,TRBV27,TGTGCCAGCAGTTCAGCGGACTTTTATGGCTACACCTTC,CASSSADFYGYTF
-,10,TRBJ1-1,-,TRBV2,TGTGCCAGCAACCGGGACCAAGCTTTCTTT,CASNRDQAFF
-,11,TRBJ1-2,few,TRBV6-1,TGTGCCAGCAGGGGGGACTCTGGCTACACCTTC,CASRGDSGYTF
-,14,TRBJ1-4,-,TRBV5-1,TGCGCCAGCAGCTTGCAGGGACTGAAGGAAAAACTGTTTTTT,CASSLQGLKEKLFF
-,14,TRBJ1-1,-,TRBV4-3,TGCGCCAGCAGCCAAGTCTACCCGAACACTGAAGCTTTCTTT,CASSQVYPNTEAFF
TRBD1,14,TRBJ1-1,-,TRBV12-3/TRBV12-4,TGTGCCAGCAGCCCGGGACAGGGGAACACTGAAGCTTTCTTT,CASSPGQGNTEAFF
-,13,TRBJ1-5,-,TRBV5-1,TGCGCCAGCCGCCAGTCGGGGGATCAGCCCCAGCATTTT,CASRQSGDQPQHF
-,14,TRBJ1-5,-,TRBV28,TGTGCCAGCAGCCCCAGTGGGAGCAATCAGCCCCAGCATTTT,CASSPSGSNQPQHF
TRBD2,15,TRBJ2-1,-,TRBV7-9,TGTGCCAGCAGCTTCCAGCTAGCGGGTGGGAATGAGCAGTTCTTC,CASSFQLAGGNEQFF
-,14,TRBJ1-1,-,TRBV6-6,TGTGCCAGCGCCCTAACCCAACAGGGCAGTGAAGCTTTCTTT,CASALTQQGSEAFF
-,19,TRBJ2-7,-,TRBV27,TGTGCCAGCAGTTTATTATGGCAGGGTGGCAGGGGTATCTCCTACGAGCAGTACTTC,CASSLLWQGGRGISYEQYF
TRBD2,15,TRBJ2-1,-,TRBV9,TGTGCCAGCAGCGTAAAACTAGCGGGGAACAATGAGCAGTTCTTC,CASSVKLAGNNEQFF
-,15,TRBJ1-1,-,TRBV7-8,TGTGCCAGCAGCTCCGCGGACGGATTGAACACTGAAGCTTTCTTT,CASSSADGLNTEAFF
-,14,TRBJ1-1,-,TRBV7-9,TGTGCCAGCAGCTTAGCTACGGGGGTTACTGAAGCTTTCTTT,CASSLATGVTEAFF
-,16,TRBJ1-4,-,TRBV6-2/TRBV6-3,TGTGCCAGCAGCTGGGTCGGCGGGACCGAAGGTGAAAAACTGTTTTTT,CASSWVGGTEGEKLFF
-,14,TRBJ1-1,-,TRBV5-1,TGCGCCAGCAGCCTATTGACAGGGAACACTGAAGCTTTCTTT,CASSLLTGNTEAFF
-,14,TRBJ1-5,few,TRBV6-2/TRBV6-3,TGTGCCAGCAGTCCACGGCATAGCAATCAGCCCCAGCATTTT,CASSPRHSNQPQHF
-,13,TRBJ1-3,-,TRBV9,TGTGCCAGCAGCGGGAGCTCTGGAAACACCATATATTTT,CASSGSSGNTIYF
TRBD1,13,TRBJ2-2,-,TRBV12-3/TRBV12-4,TGTGCCAGCAGCCGACAGGGGCCTGGGGAGCTGTTTTTT,CASSRQGPGELFF
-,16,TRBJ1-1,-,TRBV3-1,TGTGCCAGCAGCCCTGGGTGGCTTTCCCAGAACACTGAAGCTTTCTTT,CASSPGWLSQNTEAFF
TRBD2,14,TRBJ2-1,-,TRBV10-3,TGTGCCATCAGTACTAGCGGGAGACTCGATGAGCAGTTCTTC,CAISTSGRLDEQFF
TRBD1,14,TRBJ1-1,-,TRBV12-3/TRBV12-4,TGTGCCAGCAGTTCTCTGACAGGGGGCTCTGAAGCTTTCTTT,CASSSLTGGSEAFF
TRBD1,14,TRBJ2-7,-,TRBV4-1,TGCGCCAGCAGCCAAGTTGGGACAGCCTACGAGCAGTACTTC,CASSQVGTAYEQYF
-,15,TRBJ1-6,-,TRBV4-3,TGCGCCAGCAGCCAAGATTGGGCGGATAATTCACCCCTCCACTTT,CASSQDWADNSPLHF
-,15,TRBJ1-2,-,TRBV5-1,TGCGCCAGCAGCTTGTTGGGGGACGTCCTCGGGGCGGTCACCTTC,CASSLLGDVLGAVTF
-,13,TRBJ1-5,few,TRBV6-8,TGTGCCAGCAGTGGGCAGGCCGATCAGCCCCAGCATTTT,CASSGQADQPQHF
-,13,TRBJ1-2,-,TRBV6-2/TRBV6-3,TGTGCCAGCAGTATGACCGAGATCTATGGCTACACCTTC,CASSMTEIYGYTF
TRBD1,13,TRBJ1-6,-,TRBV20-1,TGCAGTGCGGCCGGGACAGTAAATTCACCCCTCCACTTT,CSAAGTVNSPLHF
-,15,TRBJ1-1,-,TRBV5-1,TGCGCCAGCAGCCTGGGATGGGGGGCCGGGGCTGAAGCTTTCTTT,CASSLGWGAGAEAFF
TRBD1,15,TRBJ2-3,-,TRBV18,TGTGCCAGCTCACCAGACAGGGACAGCACAGATACGCAGTATTTT,CASSPDRDSTDTQYF
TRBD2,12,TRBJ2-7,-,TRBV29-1,TGCAGCGTGACTAGCGGTTTCTACGAGCAGTACTTC,CSVTSGFYEQYF
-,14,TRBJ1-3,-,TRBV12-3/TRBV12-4,TGTGCCAGCAGTTTCAGGGCTTCTGGAAACACCATATATTTT,CASSFRASGNTIYF
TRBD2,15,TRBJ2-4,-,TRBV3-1,TGTGCCAGCAGCAGGACTAGCGGAGATAAAAACATTCAGTACTTC,CASSRTSGDKNIQYF
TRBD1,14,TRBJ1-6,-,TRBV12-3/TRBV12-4,TGTGCCAGCAGTTCGGACAGGGAAGGTTCACCCCTCCACTTT,CASSSDREGSPLHF
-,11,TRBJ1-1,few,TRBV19,TGTGCCAGCCCCGCAGGAACTGAAGCTTTCTTT,CASPAGTEAFF
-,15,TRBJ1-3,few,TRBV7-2,TGTGCCAGCAGCCCCTCCTGGGGGACCGGAAACACCATATATTTT,CASSPSWGTGNTIYF
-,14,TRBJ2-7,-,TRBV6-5,TGTGCCAGCAGCCTCTATAGCGGACCCTACGAGCAGTACTTC,CASSLYSGPYEQYF